These T cell receptor beta chains were read from a single sample in a study of T cell changes during pregnancy in multiple sclerosis. The protocol was immunoSEQ multiplex PCR, while the TCRdb copy is restricted to in-frame clones and leaves out a portion. The table records under 95,000 clones, about nine tenths of them present only once. The material was peripheral blood, obtained after pregnancy. These receptors originate from a female donor in good health, enrolled as a control in a pregnancy study. Each CDR3 is given with its conserved first and last residue. Each record gives: clone size, V gene, J gene, D gene, CDR3 protein, CDR3 DNA. D genes are given only for firm matches. Rows give clone size only sometimes, using once, few, many, or a class for an expanded clone.

-	TRBV29-1	TRBJ1-1	-	CSVARGTNTEAFF	TGCAGCGTTGCTAGGGGAACGAACACTGAAGCTTTCTTT
-	TRBV5-1	TRBJ2-5	-	CASSQGILETQYF	TGCGCCAGCAGCCAGGGCATATTAGAGACCCAGTACTTC
-	TRBV19	TRBJ1-5	-	CASRKPSGNQPQHF	TGTGCCAGTAGAAAACCATCAGGGAATCAGCCCCAGCATTTT
-	TRBV30	TRBJ2-7	-	CAWSGGTLSSTSYEQYF	TGTGCCTGGAGTGGAGGGACACTTTCAAGCACCTCCTACGAGCAGTACTTC
few	TRBV12-5	TRBJ1-2	-	CASGAGSGGGNYGYTF	TGTGCTAGTGGAGCGGGGTCCGGGGGGGGCAACTATGGCTACACCTTC
-	TRBV9	TRBJ1-5	TRBD1	CASSAGQGLSNQPQHF	TGTGCCAGCAGCGCCGGACAGGGACTTAGCAATCAGCCCCAGCATTTT
-	TRBV4-1	TRBJ1-4	TRBD1	CASSQKGTGVNEKLFF	TGCGCCAGCAGCCAAAAAGGGACAGGGGTTAATGAAAAACTGTTTTTT
few	TRBV11-2	TRBJ1-1	-	CASSFSGVNTEAFF	TGTGCCAGCAGCTTCTCAGGGGTCAACACTGAAGCTTTCTTT
-	TRBV7-9	TRBJ2-1	TRBD1	CASSRTGWEQFF	TGTGCCAGCAGCCGGACAGGGTGGGAGCAGTTCTTC
-	TRBV19	TRBJ1-2	-	CASSRPLQGTTNYGYTF	TGTGCCAGTAGTAGGCCATTACAGGGAACGACTAACTATGGCTACACCTTC
-	TRBV5-6	TRBJ1-1	-	CASSLTGYTEAFF	TGTGCCAGCAGCTTAACAGGCTACACTGAAGCTTTCTTT
-	TRBV5-5	TRBJ1-1	TRBD1	CASSLNTGGVGTEAFF	TGTGCCAGCAGCTTAAATACAGGGGGTGTCGGGACTGAAGCTTTCTTT
-	TRBV11-2	TRBJ1-6	-	CASRPTGGANSPLHF	TGTGCCAGCAGGCCGACTGGGGGGGCTAATTCACCCCTCCACTTT
once	TRBV5-6	TRBJ2-2	TRBD1	CASSLETGLRTGELFF	TGTGCCAGCAGCTTGGAGACAGGGCTTCGCACCGGGGAGCTGTTTTTT
-	TRBV6-5	TRBJ2-3	TRBD2	CASSYRGADTQYF	TGTGCCAGCAGTTACCGGGGGGCAGATACGCAGTATTTT